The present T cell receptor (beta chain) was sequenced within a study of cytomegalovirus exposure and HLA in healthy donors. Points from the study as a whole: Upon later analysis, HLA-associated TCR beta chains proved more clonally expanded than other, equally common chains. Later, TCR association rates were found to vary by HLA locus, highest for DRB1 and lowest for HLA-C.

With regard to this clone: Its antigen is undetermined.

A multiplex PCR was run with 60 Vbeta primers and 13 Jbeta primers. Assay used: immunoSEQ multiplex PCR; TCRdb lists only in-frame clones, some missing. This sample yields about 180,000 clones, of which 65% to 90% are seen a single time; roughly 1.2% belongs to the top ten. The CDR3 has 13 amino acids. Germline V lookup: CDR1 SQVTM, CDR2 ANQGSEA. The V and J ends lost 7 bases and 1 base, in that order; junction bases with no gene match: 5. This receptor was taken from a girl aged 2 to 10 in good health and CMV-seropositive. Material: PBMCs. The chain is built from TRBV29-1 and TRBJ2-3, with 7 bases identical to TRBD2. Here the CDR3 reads CSARSGGTDTQYF. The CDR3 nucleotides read TGCAGCGCAAGAAGCGGGGGCACAGATACGCAGTATTTT.